The source of this T cell receptor beta chain is a study of T cells after yellow fever vaccination. This clonotype occurred many times. TCRdb reprocessed the 5' RACE reads via MiXCR and lists one record per CDR3 protein. Of some 400,000 distinct CDR3 sequences in the sample, more than 5.5% were seen once. The CDR3 spans 11 residues. Looked up from germline, CDR1 is LNHNV and CDR2 is YYDKDF (reference sequence). Trimming took off 4 bases at V and 8 bases at J, with 8 bases between the two ends. This specimen was PBMCs, taken 5 days after the yellow fever booster vaccination. This clonotype was obtained from a young man who received the YFV17D yellow fever vaccine. The J gene is TRBJ1-2, the V gene TRBV15; D not resolved. The DNA for the CDR3 is TGTGCCACCAGCACAACTTGGGGCTACACCTTC. This gives the protein CATSTTWGYTF.